This entry describes one T cell receptor beta chain. The data derive from a study of technical replicates of blood from a handful of donors. Sequenced by immunoSEQ multiplex PCR; TCRdb stores in-frame clones only, minus some. The table lists about 75,000 clones, around 97% of them singletons. The CDR3 spans 14 residues. Unmatched junction bases numbered 6, after V lost 2 bases and J lost 5 bases. Germline values: CDR1 MGHRA, CDR2 YSYEKL. Input material: T cells isolated from PBMCs. The receptor's source is a human donor in good health. V gene TRBV4-1 combines with J gene TRBJ2-7, with TRBD1 matching 7 bases. CDR3 protein: CASSQITGEHEQYF. The CDR3 DNA is TGCGCCAGCAGCCAAATTACAGGGGAACACGAGCAGTACTTC.